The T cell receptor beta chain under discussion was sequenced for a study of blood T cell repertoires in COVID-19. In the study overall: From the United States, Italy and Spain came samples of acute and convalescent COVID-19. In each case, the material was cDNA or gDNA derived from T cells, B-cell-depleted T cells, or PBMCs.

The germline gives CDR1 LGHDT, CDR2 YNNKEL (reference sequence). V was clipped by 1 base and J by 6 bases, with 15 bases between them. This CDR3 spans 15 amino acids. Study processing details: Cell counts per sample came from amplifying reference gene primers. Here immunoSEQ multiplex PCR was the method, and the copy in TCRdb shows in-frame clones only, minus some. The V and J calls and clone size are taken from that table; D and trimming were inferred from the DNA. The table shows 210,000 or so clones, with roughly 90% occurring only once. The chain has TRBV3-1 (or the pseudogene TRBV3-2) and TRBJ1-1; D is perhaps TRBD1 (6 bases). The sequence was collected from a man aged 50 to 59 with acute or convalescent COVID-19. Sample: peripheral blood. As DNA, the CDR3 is TGTGCCAGCAGCCAAGTTTCAGGGGTGATGGCTGAAGCTTTCTTT. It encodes CASSQVSGVMAEAFF.